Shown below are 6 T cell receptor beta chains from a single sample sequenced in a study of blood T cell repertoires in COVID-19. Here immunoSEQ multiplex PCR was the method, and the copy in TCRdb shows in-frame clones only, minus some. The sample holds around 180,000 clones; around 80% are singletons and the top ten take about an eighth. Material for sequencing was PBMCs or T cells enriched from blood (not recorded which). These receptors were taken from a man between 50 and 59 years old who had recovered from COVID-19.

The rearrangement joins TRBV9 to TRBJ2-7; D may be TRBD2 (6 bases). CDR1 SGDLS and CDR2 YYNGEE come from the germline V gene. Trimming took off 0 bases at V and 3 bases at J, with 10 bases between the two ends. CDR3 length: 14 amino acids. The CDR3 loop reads CASSVGNSGYEQYF. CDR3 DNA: TGTGCCAGCAGCGTAGGTAATAGCGGCTACGAGCAGTACTTC. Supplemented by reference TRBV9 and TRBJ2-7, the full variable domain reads DSGVTQTPKHLITATGQRVTLRCSPRSGDLSVYWYQQSLDQGLQFLIQYYNGEERAKGNILERFSAQQFPDLHSELNLSSLELGDSALYFCASSVGNSGYEQYFGPGTRLTVT.

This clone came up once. CDR3 in DNA: TGTGCCAGCAGCGTAGAAGCGGGGAGCTCCTACAATGAGCAGTTCTTC. Translation: CASSVEAGSSYNEQFF. The chain combines TRBV9 with TRBJ2-1; 7 positions match TRBD2. The CDR3 covers 16 residues. CDR1 is SGDLS, CDR2 YYNGEE, per germline. The junction had 3 bases not matched to a gene; V was cut back by 0 bases and J by 0 bases.

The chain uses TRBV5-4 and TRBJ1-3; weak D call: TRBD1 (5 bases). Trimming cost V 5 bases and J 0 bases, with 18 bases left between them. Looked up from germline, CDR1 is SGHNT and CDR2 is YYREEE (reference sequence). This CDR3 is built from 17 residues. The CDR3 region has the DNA TGTGCCAGCAGTGCCGGCGGAGGGACTCGCTCTGGAAACACCATATATTTT. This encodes CASSAGGGTRSGNTIYF. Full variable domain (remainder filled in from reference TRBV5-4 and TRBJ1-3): ETGVTQSPTHLIKTRGQQVTLRCSSQSGHNTVSWYQQALGQGPQFIFQYYREEENGRGNFPPRFSGLQFPNYSSELNVNALELDDSALYLCASSAGGGTRSGNTIYFGEGSWLTVV.

The CDR3 DNA sequence: TGTGCCAGCAGCTCGGCCCGGGACAGGGTCGGAGGCTACACCTTC. It codes for CASSSARDRVGGYTF. This sequence joins TRBV5-4 and TRBJ1-2; 9 bases align to TRBD1. The CDR3 is made up of 15 amino acids. Germline V gene lookup returns CDR1 SGHNT and CDR2 YYREEE (reference sequence). V trimming: 3 bases; J trimming: 8 bases; junction bases outside the gene matches: 11.

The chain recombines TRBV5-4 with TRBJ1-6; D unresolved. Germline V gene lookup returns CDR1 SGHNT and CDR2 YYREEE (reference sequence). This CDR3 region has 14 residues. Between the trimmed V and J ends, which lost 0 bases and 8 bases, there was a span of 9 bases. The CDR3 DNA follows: TGTGCCAGCAGCTTGGCCAACAGTGATTCACCCCTCCACTTT. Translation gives CASSLANSDSPLHF.

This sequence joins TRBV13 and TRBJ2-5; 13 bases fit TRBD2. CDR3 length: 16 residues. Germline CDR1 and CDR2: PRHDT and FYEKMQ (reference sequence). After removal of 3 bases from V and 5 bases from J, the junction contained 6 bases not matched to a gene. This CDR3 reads CASSLDRTSGGETQYF. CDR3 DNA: TGTGCCAGCAGCTTGGATCGGACTAGCGGGGGCGAGACCCAGTACTTC.